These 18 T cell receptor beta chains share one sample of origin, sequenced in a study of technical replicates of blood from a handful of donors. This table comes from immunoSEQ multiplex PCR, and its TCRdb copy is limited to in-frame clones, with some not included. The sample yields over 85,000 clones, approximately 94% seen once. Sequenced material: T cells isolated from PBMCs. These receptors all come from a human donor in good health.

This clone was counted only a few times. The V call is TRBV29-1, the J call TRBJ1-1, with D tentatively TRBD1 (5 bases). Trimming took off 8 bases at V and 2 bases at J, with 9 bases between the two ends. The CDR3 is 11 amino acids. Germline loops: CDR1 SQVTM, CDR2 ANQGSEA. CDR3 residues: CSSRTNTEAFF. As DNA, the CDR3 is TGCAGCTCACGGACAAACACTGAAGCTTTCTTT.

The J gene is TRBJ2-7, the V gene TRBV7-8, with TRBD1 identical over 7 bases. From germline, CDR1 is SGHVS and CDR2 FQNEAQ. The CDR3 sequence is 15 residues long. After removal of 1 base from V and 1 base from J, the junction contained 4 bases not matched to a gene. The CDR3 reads CASSLVLGQSYEQYF. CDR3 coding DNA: TGTGCCAGCAGCTTAGTACTGGGACAGTCCTACGAGCAGTACTTC. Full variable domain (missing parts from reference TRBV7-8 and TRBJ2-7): GAGVSQSPRYKVAKRGQDVALRCDPISGHVSLFWYQQALGQGPEFLTYFQNEAQLDKSGLPSDRFFAERPEGSVSTLKIQRTQQEDSAVYLCASSLVLGQSYEQYFGPGTRLTVT.

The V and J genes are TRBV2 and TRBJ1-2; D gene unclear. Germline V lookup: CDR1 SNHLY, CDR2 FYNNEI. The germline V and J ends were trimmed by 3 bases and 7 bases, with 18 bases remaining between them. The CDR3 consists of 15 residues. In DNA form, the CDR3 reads TGTGCCAGCAGTGATTATGGCCGTGCGGTAGGTGGCTACACCTTC. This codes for CASSDYGRAVGGYTF.

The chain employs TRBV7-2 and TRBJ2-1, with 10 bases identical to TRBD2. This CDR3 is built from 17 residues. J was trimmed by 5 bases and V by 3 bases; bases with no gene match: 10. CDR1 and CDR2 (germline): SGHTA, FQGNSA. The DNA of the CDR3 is TGTGCCAGCAGCTTTCTAGCGGGAGTCCCTGGGCACAATGAGCAGTTCTTC. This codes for CASSFLAGVPGHNEQFF.

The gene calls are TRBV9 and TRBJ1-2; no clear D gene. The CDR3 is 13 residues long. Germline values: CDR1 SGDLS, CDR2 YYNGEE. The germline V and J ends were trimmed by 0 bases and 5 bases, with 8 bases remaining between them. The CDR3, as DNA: TGTGCCAGCAGCGTAGACGGTAAATATGGCTACACCTTC. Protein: CASSVDGKYGYTF.

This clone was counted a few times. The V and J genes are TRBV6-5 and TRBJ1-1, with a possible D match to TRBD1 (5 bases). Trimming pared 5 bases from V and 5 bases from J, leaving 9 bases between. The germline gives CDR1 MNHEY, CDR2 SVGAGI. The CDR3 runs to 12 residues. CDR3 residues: CASSTQGTEAFF. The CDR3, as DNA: TGTGCCAGCAGTACGCAGGGAACTGAAGCTTTCTTT.

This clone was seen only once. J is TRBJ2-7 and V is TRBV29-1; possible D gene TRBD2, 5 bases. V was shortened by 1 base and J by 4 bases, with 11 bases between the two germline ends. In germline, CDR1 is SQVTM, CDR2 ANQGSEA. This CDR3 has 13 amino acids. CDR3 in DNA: TGCAGCGTTGAAGGAAGTCGGACTTACGAGCAGTACTTC. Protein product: CSVEGSRTYEQYF.

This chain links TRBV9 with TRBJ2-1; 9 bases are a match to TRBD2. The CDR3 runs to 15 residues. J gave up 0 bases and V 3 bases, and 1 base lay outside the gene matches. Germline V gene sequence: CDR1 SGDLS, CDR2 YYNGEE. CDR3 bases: TGTGCCAGCAGCGGTAGCGGGAGCTCCTACAATGAGCAGTTCTTC. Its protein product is CASSGSGSSYNEQFF.

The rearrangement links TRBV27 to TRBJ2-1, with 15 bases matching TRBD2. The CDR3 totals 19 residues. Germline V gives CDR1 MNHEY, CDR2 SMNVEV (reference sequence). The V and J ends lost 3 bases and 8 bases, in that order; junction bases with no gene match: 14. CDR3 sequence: CASSFIRTSGRAGGDEQFF. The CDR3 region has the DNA TGTGCCAGCAGTTTTATTCGGACTAGCGGGAGGGCGGGAGGAGATGAGCAGTTCTTC.

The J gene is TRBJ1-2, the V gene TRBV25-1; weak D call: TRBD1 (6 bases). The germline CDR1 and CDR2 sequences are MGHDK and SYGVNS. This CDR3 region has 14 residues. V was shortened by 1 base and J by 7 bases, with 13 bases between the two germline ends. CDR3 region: CASSEFGQISGYTF. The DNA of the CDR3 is TGTGCCAGCAGTGAATTCGGACAGATCTCTGGCTACACCTTC.

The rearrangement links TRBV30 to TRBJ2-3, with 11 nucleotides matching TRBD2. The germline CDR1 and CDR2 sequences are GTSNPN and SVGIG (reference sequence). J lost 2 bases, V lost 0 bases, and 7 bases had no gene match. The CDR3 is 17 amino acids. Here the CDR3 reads CAWSVERTSGYTDTQYF. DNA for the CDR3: TGTGCCTGGAGTGTGGAGAGGACTAGCGGGTACACAGATACGCAGTATTTT.

The CDR3 DNA is TGTGCCAGTAGTATACCGGCAGGGGCGTCCACAGATACGCAGTATTTT. It translates to CASSIPAGASTDTQYF. This chain joins TRBV19 and TRBJ2-3; D is perhaps TRBD1 (6 bases). The CDR3 spans 16 residues. V lost 2 bases and J 2 bases, leaving 14 bases between the germline ends. Germline CDR1 reads LNHDA; CDR2 reads SQIVND (reference sequence).

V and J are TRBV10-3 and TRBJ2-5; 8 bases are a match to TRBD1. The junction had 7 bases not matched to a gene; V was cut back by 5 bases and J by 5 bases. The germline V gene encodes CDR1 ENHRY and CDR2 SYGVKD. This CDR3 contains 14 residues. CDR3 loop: CAISMTGAGETQYF. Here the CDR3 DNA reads TGTGCCATCAGTATGACAGGGGCCGGGGAGACCCAGTACTTC.

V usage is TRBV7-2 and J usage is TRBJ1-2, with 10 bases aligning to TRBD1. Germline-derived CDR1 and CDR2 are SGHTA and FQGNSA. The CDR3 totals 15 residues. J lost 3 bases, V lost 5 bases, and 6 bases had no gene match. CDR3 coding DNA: TGTGCCAGCAGCCCCCAGACAGGGGGCTACTATGGCTACACCTTC. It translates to CASSPQTGGYYGYTF.

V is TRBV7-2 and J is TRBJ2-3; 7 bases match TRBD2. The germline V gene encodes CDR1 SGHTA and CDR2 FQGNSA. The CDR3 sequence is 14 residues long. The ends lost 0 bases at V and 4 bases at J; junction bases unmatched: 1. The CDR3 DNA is TGTGCCAGCAGCTTAGCGGGAGGGGCAGATACGCAGTATTTT. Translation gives CASSLAGGADTQYF.

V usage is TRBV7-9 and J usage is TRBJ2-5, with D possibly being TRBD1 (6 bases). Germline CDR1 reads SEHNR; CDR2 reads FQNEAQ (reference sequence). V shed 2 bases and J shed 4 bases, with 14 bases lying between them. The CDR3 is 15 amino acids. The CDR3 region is CASSLWSDRRETQYF. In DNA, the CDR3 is TGTGCCAGCAGCTTATGGTCAGACAGGAGAGAGACCCAGTACTTC.

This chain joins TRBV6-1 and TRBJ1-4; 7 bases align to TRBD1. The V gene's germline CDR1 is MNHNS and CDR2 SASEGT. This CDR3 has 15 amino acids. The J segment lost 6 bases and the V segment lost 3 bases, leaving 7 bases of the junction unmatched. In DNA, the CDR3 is TGTGCCAGCAGTGAGGGTGACAGGGTGGATGAAAAACTGTTTTTT. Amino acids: CASSEGDRVDEKLFF.

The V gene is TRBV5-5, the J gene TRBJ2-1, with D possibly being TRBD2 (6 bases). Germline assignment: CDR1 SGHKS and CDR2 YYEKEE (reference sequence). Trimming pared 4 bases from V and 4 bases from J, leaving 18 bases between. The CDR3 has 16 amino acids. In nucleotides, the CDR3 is TGTGCCAGCAGCCCCTTGGGTGGTAGCGGTTACAATGAGCAGTTCTTC. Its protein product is CASSPLGGSGYNEQFF.